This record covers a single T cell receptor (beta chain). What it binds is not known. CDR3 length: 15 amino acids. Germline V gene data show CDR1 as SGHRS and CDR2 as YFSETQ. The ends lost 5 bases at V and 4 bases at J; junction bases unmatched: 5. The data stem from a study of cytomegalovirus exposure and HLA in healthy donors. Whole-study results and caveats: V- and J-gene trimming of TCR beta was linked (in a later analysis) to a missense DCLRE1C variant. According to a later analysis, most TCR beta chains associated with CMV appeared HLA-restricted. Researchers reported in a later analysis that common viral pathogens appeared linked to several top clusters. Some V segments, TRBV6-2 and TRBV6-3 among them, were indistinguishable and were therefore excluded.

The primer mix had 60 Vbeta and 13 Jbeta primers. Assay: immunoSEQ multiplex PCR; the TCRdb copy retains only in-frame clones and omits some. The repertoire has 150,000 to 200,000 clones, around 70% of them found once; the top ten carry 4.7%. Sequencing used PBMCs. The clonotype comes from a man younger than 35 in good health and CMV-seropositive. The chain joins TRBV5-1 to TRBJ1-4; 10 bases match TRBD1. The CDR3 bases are TGCGCCAGCAGGCGGACAGGGGGTGTTAATGAAAAACTGTTTTTT. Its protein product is CASRRTGGVNEKLFF.